This T cell receptor (beta chain) was observed in a study of OX40 agonist ivuxolimab in advanced cancers. About this clone: Its target is not known.

Sampled blood was obtained at baseline, cycle 4 day 1, and cycle 7 day 1. Only in-frame clones appear in the TCRdb table, and some are missing; sequencing was by immunoSEQ multiplex PCR. The table includes more than 80,000 clones, roughly 84% detected once. Per the germline V gene, CDR1 is SEHNR and CDR2 is FQNEAQ (reference sequence). The CDR3 length is 19 residues. V shed 1 base and J shed 4 bases, with 25 bases lying between them. General study findings and limits: CD4+ and CD8+ blood T cells expanded clonally by week 6 at 0.1 to 3.0 mg/kg.

The chain carries TRBV7-9 and TRBJ2-5, with D possibly called TRBD1 or TRBD2 (6 bases each). The receptor was derived from an adult with an advanced solid tumor such as melanoma, head and neck, liver or kidney cancer. The sample consisted of CD4+ or CD8+ T cells sorted from blood, taken in a trial of the OX40 agonist ivuxolimab. CDR3 loop: CASSLGRARNRDSAETQYF. The CDR3 region has the DNA TGTGCCAGCAGCTTAGGAAGGGCTCGGAACAGGGACTCAGCAGAGACCCAGTACTTC.